The rows below give T cell receptor beta chains drawn from one sample of a study of OX40 agonist ivuxolimab in advanced cancers. Measured with immunoSEQ multiplex PCR; TCRdb has only the in-frame clones, and not every one. This sample has 61,000 or so clones, with 75% to 90% found just once. The input for sequencing was CD4+ or CD8+ T cells sorted from blood, taken in a trial of the OX40 agonist ivuxolimab. These receptors originate from an adult with an advanced solid tumor such as melanoma, head and neck, liver or kidney cancer. CDR3s leave out the opening cysteine and the closing phenylalanine or tryptophan. Fields, in order: V gene, J gene, clone size, CDR3 protein. The size of a clone is reported for some rows only, either as once, few or many, or as a class for expanded clones.

V gene: TRBV7-3; J gene: TRBJ2-1; clone size: NA; CDR3 protein: ASTLGTGSNEQF
V gene: TRBV7-2; J gene: TRBJ2-3; clone size: NA; CDR3 protein: ASTQTSGGAVDTQY
V gene: TRBV18; J gene: TRBJ2-5; clone size: NA; CDR3 protein: ASSPPVTGTAETQY
V gene: TRBV5-6; J gene: NA; clone size: NA; CDR3 protein: ASASGPYEQY
V gene: TRBV28; J gene: TRBJ2-3; clone size: NA; CDR3 protein: ASSPTRTQY
V gene: TRBV18; J gene: TRBJ2-1; clone size: NA; CDR3 protein: ASSPRAREDEQF
V gene: TRBV27; J gene: TRBJ1-4; clone size: NA; CDR3 protein: ASSPITWRAYEKLF
V gene: TRBV10-3; J gene: TRBJ2-1; clone size: NA; CDR3 protein: AISEGGRGDNEQF
V gene: TRBV6-1; J gene: TRBJ2-1; clone size: NA; CDR3 protein: ASSEQRLGNEQF
V gene: TRBV20-1; J gene: TRBJ1-1; clone size: NA; CDR3 protein: SAQGSTEAF
V gene: TRBV7-8; J gene: TRBJ2-2; clone size: NA; CDR3 protein: ASSPRGLAGPGELF
V gene: TRBV9; J gene: TRBJ2-1; clone size: medium-sized; CDR3 protein: ASSVVGSPYNEQF
V gene: TRBV4-1; J gene: TRBJ1-3; clone size: NA; CDR3 protein: ASSPQGGAGNTIY
V gene: TRBV6-1; J gene: TRBJ2-5; clone size: NA; CDR3 protein: ASSERTGVRETQY
V gene: TRBV28; J gene: TRBJ1-2; clone size: NA; CDR3 protein: ASSSGTGYSYGYT
V gene: TRBV27; J gene: TRBJ1-2; clone size: NA; CDR3 protein: ASSLKGAANYGYT
V gene: TRBV6-1; J gene: NA; clone size: NA; CDR3 protein: ASREAGDRGSYEQY
V gene: TRBV28; J gene: TRBJ2-7; clone size: NA; CDR3 protein: ASLPGGGYEQY
V gene: TRBV11-3; J gene: TRBJ2-1; clone size: NA; CDR3 protein: ASSLVGRDEQF
V gene: TRBV6-1; J gene: TRBJ2-1; clone size: NA; CDR3 protein: ASSERAGSNYNEQF
V gene: TRBV4-2; J gene: TRBJ1-1; clone size: NA; CDR3 protein: ASSINPAEPNTEAF
V gene: TRBV28; J gene: TRBJ2-7; clone size: NA; CDR3 protein: ASSLAGSSGTSSYEQY
V gene: TRBV5-1; J gene: TRBJ2-1; clone size: NA; CDR3 protein: ASSWTGGAYNEQF
V gene: TRBV7-9; J gene: TRBJ2-7; clone size: NA; CDR3 protein: ASSSGSSYEQY
V gene: TRBV19; J gene: TRBJ2-1; clone size: NA; CDR3 protein: ASSIWDGEQF
V gene: TRBV28; J gene: TRBJ2-1; clone size: NA; CDR3 protein: ASRDILSEQF
V gene: TRBV11-2; J gene: TRBJ2-2; clone size: NA; CDR3 protein: ALGQGTNTGELF
V gene: TRBV2; J gene: TRBJ2-5; clone size: NA; CDR3 protein: ASRRSGMETQY
V gene: TRBV2; J gene: TRBJ1-1; clone size: few; CDR3 protein: ASSEYSGTTVNTEAF
V gene: TRBV11-3; J gene: TRBJ2-3; clone size: NA; CDR3 protein: ASSLDGGGLDTQY
V gene: TRBV18; J gene: TRBJ2-1; clone size: NA; CDR3 protein: ASSPLGPSGVYNEQF
V gene: TRBV5-1; J gene: TRBJ2-2; clone size: NA; CDR3 protein: ASSEGYTGELF
V gene: TRBV5-8; J gene: TRBJ1-5; clone size: NA; CDR3 protein: ASSLIGHQPQH
V gene: TRBV18; J gene: TRBJ1-6; clone size: NA; CDR3 protein: ASSPGTGLGSPLH
V gene: TRBV10-3; J gene: TRBJ2-3; clone size: NA; CDR3 protein: ASLQGDTQY
V gene: TRBV5-6; J gene: TRBJ2-3; clone size: NA; CDR3 protein: ASSSLGHQTSTDTQY
V gene: TRBV19; J gene: TRBJ2-7; clone size: NA; CDR3 protein: ASSTSTSEYEQY
V gene: TRBV7-2; J gene: TRBJ2-7; clone size: NA; CDR3 protein: ASSQSRVSPYEQY
V gene: TRBV28; J gene: TRBJ1-1; clone size: NA; CDR3 protein: ASTESGQGLNTEAF
V gene: TRBV4-1; J gene: TRBJ2-2; clone size: NA; CDR3 protein: ASSLPGTSNRELF
V gene: TRBV2; J gene: TRBJ2-7; clone size: NA; CDR3 protein: ASSMTSGSYEQY
V gene: TRBV9; J gene: TRBJ2-1; clone size: NA; CDR3 protein: ASSVTSGIGYEQF
V gene: TRBV2; J gene: TRBJ2-2; clone size: many; CDR3 protein: ASRTGTGNGELF
V gene: TRBV27; J gene: TRBJ1-3; clone size: NA; CDR3 protein: ASSSRGPGSGNTIY
V gene: TRBV6-6; J gene: TRBJ1-3; clone size: NA; CDR3 protein: ASSSTGAGNTIY